Each of the 3 T cell receptor beta chains below was sequenced from the same sample in a study of CD4 T cells in relation to SARS-CoV-2 and coronaviruses. Assay used: immunoSEQ multiplex PCR; TCRdb lists only in-frame clones, some missing. Here the sample spans about 21,000 clones, about 79% being singletons. The unexposed donors gave CD4+ T cells in about 2011-2019, prior to COVID-19. CD4+ T cells were isolated from the cells after nine to eleven days of culture. No cognate antigen is known for these TCRs. Material: CD4+ T cells from PBMCs, cultured in vitro. The source of these receptors is a human donor in good health.

The rearrangement joins TRBV18 to TRBJ1-5; no definite D call. The CDR3 length is 13 residues. The germline V gene encodes CDR1 KGHSH and CDR2 LQKENI. Trimming shortened V by 1 base and J by 8 bases, and 9 bases separated the two germline ends. Written as DNA, the CDR3 is TGTGCCAGCTCACCACGATCGGATAAGCCCCAGCATTTT. The encoded protein is CASSPRSDKPQHF. Supplemented by reference TRBV18 and TRBJ1-5, the full variable domain reads NAGVMQNPRHLVRRRGQEARLRCSPMKGHSHVYWYRQLPEEGLKFMVYLQKENIIDESGMPKERFSAEFPKEGPSILRIQQVVRGDSAAYFCASSPRSDKPQHFGDGTRLSIL.

The chain recombines TRBV18 with TRBJ1-2, with a weak D call TRBD1 (5 bases). V was cut by 4 bases and J by 0 bases, with 12 bases left in between. Per germline, CDR1 KGHSH and CDR2 LQKENI. The CDR3 runs 15 residues. The CDR3 here is CASSQSGEANYGYTF. The DNA for the CDR3 is TGTGCCAGCTCACAGTCGGGGGAGGCTAACTATGGCTACACCTTC.

This chain uses TRBV11-3 with TRBJ2-7; 10 bases are shared with TRBD2. The CDR3 is 15 residues long. Germline-derived CDR1 and CDR2 are SGHNT and YENEEA. The V gene end was trimmed by 5 bases and the J gene end by 0 bases; junction bases not matched to a gene: 4. DNA for the CDR3: TGTGCCAGCAGCCTCGGGACTAGCGCCTCCTACGAGCAGTACTTC. Protein product: CASSLGTSASYEQYF.